This T cell receptor beta chain stems from a study of T cell responses to AZD1222 COVID-19 vaccine. Study-wide results and limits: Donor demographics were predominantly white British with a female majority; clonal diversity may be underestimated.

As to this clone: The target antigen is unknown.

Trimming left V 1 base short and J 12 bases short, with 19 bases between. CDR3 length equals 15 residues. Germline assignment: CDR1 LGHNA and CDR2 YNFKEQ. Here immunoSEQ multiplex PCR was the method, and the copy in TCRdb shows in-frame clones only, minus some. The repertoire holds 130,000 to 150,000 clones, with roughly nine tenths as singletons. Specimen: peripheral blood, collected 28 days after the second AZD1222 dose. The chain employs TRBV4-2 and TRBJ2-1; D is unresolved. This sequence originates from an adult who received the AZD1222 COVID-19 vaccine. The CDR3, as DNA: TGTGCCAGCAGCCAAGTAGGGAACCCACGGGTTGGGCAGTTCTTC. Protein sequence: CASSQVGNPRVGQFF.